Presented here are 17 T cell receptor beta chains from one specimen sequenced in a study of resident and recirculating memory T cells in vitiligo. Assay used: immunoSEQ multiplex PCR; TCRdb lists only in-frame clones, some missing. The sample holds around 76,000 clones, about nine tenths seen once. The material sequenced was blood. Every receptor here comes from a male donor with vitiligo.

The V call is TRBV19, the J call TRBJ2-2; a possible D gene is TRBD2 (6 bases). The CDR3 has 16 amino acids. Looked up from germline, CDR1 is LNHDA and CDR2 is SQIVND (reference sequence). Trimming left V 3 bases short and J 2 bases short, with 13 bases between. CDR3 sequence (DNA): TGTGCCAGTAGTATTATGGGGGGTGCAAACACCGGGGAGCTGTTTTTT. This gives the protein CASSIMGGANTGELFF.

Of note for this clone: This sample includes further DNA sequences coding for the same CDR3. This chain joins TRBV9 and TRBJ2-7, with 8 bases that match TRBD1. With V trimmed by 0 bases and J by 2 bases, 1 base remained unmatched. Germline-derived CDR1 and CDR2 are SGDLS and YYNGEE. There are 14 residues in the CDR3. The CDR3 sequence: CASSVAQGAYEQYF. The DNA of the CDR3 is TGTGCCAGCAGCGTAGCACAGGGGGCCTACGAGCAGTACTTC.

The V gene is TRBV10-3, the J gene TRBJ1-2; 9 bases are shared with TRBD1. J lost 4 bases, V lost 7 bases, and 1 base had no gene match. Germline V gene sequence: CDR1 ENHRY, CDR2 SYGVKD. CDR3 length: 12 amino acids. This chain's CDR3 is CAINRGLYGYTF. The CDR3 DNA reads TGTGCCATCAACAGGGGGCTCTATGGCTACACCTTC.

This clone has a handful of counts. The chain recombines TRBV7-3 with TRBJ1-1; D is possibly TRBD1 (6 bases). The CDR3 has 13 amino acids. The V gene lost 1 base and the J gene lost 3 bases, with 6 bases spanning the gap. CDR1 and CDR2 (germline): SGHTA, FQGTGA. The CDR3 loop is CASSLKGDTEAFF. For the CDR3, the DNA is TGTGCCAGCAGCTTAAAGGGGGACACTGAAGCTTTCTTT.

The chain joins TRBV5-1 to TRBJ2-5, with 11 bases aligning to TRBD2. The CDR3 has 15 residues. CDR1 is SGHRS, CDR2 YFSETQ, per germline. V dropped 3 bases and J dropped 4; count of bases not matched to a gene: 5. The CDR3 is CASSSGTSGGETQYF. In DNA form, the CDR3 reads TGCGCCAGCAGCTCTGGGACTAGCGGTGGAGAGACCCAGTACTTC. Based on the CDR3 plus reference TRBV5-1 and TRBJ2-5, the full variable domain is KAGVTQTPRYLIKTRGQQVTLSCSPISGHRSVSWYQQTPGQGLQFLFEYFSETQRNKGNFPGRFSGRQFSNSRSEMNVSTLELGDSALYLCASSSGTSGGETQYFGPGTRLLVL.

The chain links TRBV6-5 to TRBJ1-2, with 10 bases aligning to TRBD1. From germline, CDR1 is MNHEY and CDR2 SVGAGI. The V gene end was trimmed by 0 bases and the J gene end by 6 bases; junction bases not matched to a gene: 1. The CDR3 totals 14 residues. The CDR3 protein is CASSYSGQGNGYTF. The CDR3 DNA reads TGTGCCAGCAGTTACTCGGGACAGGGGAATGGCTACACCTTC.

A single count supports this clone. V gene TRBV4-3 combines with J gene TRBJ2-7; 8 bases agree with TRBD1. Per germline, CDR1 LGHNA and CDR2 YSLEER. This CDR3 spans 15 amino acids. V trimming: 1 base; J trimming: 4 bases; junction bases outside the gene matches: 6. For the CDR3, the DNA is TGCGCCAGCAGCCAAGCCCAGGGGGCGATTTACGAGCAGTACTTC. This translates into CASSQAQGAIYEQYF.

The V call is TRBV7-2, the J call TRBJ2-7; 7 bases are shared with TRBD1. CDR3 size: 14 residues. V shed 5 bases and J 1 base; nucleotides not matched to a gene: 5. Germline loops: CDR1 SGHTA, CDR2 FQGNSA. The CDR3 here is CASSLGTASYEQYF. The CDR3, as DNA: TGTGCCAGCAGCCTAGGGACAGCATCCTACGAGCAGTACTTC.

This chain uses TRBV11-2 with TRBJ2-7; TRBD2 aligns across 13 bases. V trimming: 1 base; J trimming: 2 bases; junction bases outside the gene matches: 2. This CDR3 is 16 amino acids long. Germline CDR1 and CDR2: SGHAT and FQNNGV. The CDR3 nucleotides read TGTGCCAGCAGCTTAGGACTAGCGGGGGGCGCCTACGAGCAGTACTTC. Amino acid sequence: CASSLGLAGGAYEQYF. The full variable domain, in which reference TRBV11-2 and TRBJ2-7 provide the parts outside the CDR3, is EAGVAQSPRYKIIEKRQSVAFWCNPISGHATLYWYQQILGQGPKLLIQFQNNGVVDDSQLPKDRFSAERLKGVDSTLKIQPAKLEDSAVYLCASSLGLAGGAYEQYFGPGTRLTVT.

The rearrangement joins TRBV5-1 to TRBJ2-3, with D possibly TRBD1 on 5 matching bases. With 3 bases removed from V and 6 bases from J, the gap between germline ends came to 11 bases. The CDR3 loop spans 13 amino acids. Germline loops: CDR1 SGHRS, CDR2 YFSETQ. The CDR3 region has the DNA TGCGCCAGCAGCTCCGACAGTCCCGATACGCAGTATTTT. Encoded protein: CASSSDSPDTQYF.

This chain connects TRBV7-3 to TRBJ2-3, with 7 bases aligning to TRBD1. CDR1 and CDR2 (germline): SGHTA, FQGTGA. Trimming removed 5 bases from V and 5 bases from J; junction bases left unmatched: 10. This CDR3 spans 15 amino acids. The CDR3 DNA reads TGTGCCAGCAGCCCCCAAGGGGGCAAGTTAGATACGCAGTATTTT. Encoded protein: CASSPQGGKLDTQYF.

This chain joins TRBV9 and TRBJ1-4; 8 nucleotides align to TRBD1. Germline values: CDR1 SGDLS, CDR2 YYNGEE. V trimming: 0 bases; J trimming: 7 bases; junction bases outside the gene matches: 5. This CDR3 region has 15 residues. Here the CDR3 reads CASSVAQQGGEKLFF. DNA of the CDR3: TGTGCCAGCAGCGTAGCTCAACAGGGGGGTGAAAAACTGTTTTTT.

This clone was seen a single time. CDR3 nucleotide sequence: TGCGCCAGCAGCTCCGATGGCGGGACAGGAGCAACTAATGAAAAACTGTTTTTT. As protein: CASSSDGGTGATNEKLFF. The V gene is TRBV5-1, the J gene TRBJ1-4; 8 bases are a match to TRBD1. The CDR3 is made up of 18 amino acids. Trimming cost V 3 bases and J 0 bases; bases outside gene matches: 10. CDR1 and CDR2 (germline): SGHRS, YFSETQ.

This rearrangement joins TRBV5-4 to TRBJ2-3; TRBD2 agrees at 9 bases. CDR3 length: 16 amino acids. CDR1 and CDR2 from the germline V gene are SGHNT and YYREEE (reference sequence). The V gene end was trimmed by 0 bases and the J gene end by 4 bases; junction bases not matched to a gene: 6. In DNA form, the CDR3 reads TGTGCCAGCAGCTTGGCCCTAGCGGGGTCTGCAGATACGCAGTATTTT. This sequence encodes CASSLALAGSADTQYF.

Written as DNA, the CDR3 is TGTGCCAGCAGCTTCGTTGGGGGGGGTGAGCAGTTCTTC. Residues: CASSFVGGGEQFF. V is TRBV7-2 and J is TRBJ2-1, with TRBD2 identical over 7 bases. Germline V lookup: CDR1 SGHTA, CDR2 FQGNSA. The V gene end was trimmed by 3 bases and the J gene end by 9 bases; junction bases not matched to a gene: 5. This CDR3 comprises 13 residues.

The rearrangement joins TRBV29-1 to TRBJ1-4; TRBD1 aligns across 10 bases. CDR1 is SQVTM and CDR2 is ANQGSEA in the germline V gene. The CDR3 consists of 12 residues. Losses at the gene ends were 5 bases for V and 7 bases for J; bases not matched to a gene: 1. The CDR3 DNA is TGCAGCGTTCGACAGGGGGCTGAAAAACTGTTTTTT. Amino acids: CSVRQGAEKLFF.

The CDR3, as DNA: TGTGCCAGCAGTCCCGGGACAGGGGGCGGTCAGCCCCAGCATTTT. Translating it yields CASSPGTGGGQPQHF. The chain carries TRBV6-1 and TRBJ1-5; 12 nucleotides line up with TRBD1. V was clipped by 5 bases and J by 6 bases; unmatched bases: 5. The CDR3 is 15 amino acids. The germline CDR1 and CDR2 sequences are MNHNS and SASEGT.